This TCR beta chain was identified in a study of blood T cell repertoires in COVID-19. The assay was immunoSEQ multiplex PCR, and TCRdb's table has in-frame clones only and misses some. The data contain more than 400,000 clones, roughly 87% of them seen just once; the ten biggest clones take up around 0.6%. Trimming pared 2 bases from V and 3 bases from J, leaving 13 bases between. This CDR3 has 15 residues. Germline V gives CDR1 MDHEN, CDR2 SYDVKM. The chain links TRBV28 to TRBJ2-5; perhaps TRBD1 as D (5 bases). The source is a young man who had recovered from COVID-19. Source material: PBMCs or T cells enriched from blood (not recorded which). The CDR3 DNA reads TGTGCCAGCAGTTTAGCAGGGAAGCAAAAAGAGACCCAGTACTTC. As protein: CASSLAGKQKETQYF.